These 6 T cell receptor beta chains were all obtained from the same sample, sequenced in a study of blood T cells in healthy people across ages. Then a second PCR, running about 6 to 11 cycles, was carried out with a sample-barcoded 5' primer and a J-beta primer mix. TCRdb reprocessed the 5' RACE reads via MiXCR and lists one record per CDR3 protein. The profile shows approximately 600,000 distinct CDR3 sequences, under 65% of them singletons. The sequencing input was blood. These receptor sequences come from a man in his 60s in good health.

This clonotype came up a few times. J is TRBJ1-5 and V is TRBV4-1, with 8 bases aligning to TRBD1. Germline CDR1 is MGHRA and CDR2 is YSYEKL. V lost 1 base to trimming and J lost 4 bases; unmatched junction nucleotides: 6. This CDR3 is built from 16 residues. The CDR3, as DNA: TGCGCCAGCAGCCAAGGGACAGGGTCTCTTAATCAGCCCCAGCATTTT. This translates into CASSQGTGSLNQPQHF.

This clonotype was seen more than once but under ten times. The rearrangement links TRBV9 to TRBJ1-2; D gene unclear. In germline, CDR1 is SGDLS, CDR2 YYNGEE. The V and J ends lost 4 bases and 7 bases respectively, with 14 bases between them. The CDR3 totals 13 residues. As DNA, the CDR3 is TGTGCCAGCAGCCCTGGGAGGAGTAGTGGCTACACCTTC. Translating it yields CASSPGRSSGYTF.

The chain has TRBV7-6 and TRBJ2-1; possible D gene TRBD1, 5 bases. Trimming removed 1 base at V and 12 bases at J, with 16 bases between. CDR1 and CDR2 (germline): SGHVS, FNYEAQ. The CDR3 is 14 residues long. The CDR3: CASSLDRLWDGQFF. The CDR3 bases are TGTGCCAGCAGCTTAGACAGGCTTTGGGATGGGCAGTTCTTC.

The chain has TRBV3-1 and TRBJ1-2; D gene unclear. This CDR3 contains 15 residues. The V end lost 2 bases, the J end lost 7 bases, and 17 bases lay between the germline ends. Germline loops: CDR1 LGHDT, CDR2 YNNKEL (reference sequence). The CDR3 protein is CASSQMAGEVCGYTF. In DNA, the CDR3 is TGTGCCAGCAGCCAAATGGCAGGTGAAGTCTGTGGCTACACCTTC.

The chain recombines TRBV29-1 with TRBJ2-1; 11 bases align to TRBD1. The ends lost 7 bases at V and 7 bases at J; junction bases unmatched: 12. The CDR3 consists of 15 residues. Germline CDR1 SQVTM, CDR2 ANQGSEA. The DNA for the CDR3 is TGCAGCGCCTTAACGGGACAGGGGGGGTGGAATGAGCAGTTCTTC. Encoded protein: CSALTGQGGWNEQFF.

This clonotype was picked up a small number of times. The chain couples TRBV18 to TRBJ1-4; 8 nucleotides line up with TRBD1. The CDR3 sequence is 15 residues long. V shed 2 bases, J shed 5 bases, and the junction held 4 bases outside the gene matches. Germline CDR1 reads KGHSH; CDR2 reads LQKENI. Here the CDR3 reads CASSPGQGWNEKLFF. The CDR3 DNA sequence: TGTGCCAGCTCACCAGGACAGGGCTGGAATGAAAAACTGTTTTTT. Full variable domain (rest looked up from reference TRBV18 and TRBJ1-4): NAGVMQNPRHLVRRRGQEARLRCSPMKGHSHVYWYRQLPEEGLKFMVYLQKENIIDESGMPKERFSAEFPKEGPSILRIQQVVRGDSAAYFCASSPGQGWNEKLFFGSGTQLSVL.